A single sample is the source of the 21 T cell receptor beta chains below, sequenced in a study of cytomegalovirus exposure and HLA in healthy donors (dated by TCRdb to the late 2010s). The library was built by means of the immunoSEQ multiplex PCR assay. A mixture of 60 forward primers for TCR Vbeta segments and 13 reverse primers for TCR Jbeta segments was used in the multiplex PCR. The source is immuneACCESS, and TCRdb retained only in-frame sequences with V and J called. Part of the clones is not carried over; for the studies checked, unresolved V genes explain less than half of this, and the remainder is unexplained. This sample has fewer than 200,000 clones in its table, and roughly 87% of those were observed once. Clones ranked in the top ten supply about 0.5% of the sample. Sequenced: PBMCs. The receptors shown here come from a woman aged 45 to 65 in good health and CMV-seronegative.

Points on this clone: The same CDR3 can be traced to other DNA sequences in this sample. The chain uses TRBV18 and TRBJ1-1; 7 bases line up with TRBD1. The CDR3 has 13 residues. The J segment lost 2 bases and the V segment lost 5 bases, leaving 2 bases of the junction unmatched. Germline V gene sequence: CDR1 KGHSH, CDR2 LQKENI. CDR3 amino acids: CASSRQGNTEAFF. CDR3 sequence (DNA): TGTGCCAGCTCAAGACAGGGCAACACTGAAGCTTTCTTT.

The rearrangement links TRBV7-3 to TRBJ2-1, with D possibly being TRBD2 (6 bases). This CDR3 has 15 amino acids. CDR1 is SGHTA and CDR2 is FQGTGA in the germline V gene. V was shortened by 4 bases and J by 8 bases, with 18 bases between the two germline ends. The CDR3 region has the DNA TGTGCCAGCAGCTCGGGGGACCCCCGAATGGATGAGCAGTTCTTC. Protein product: CASSSGDPRMDEQFF. Full variable domain (outside the CDR3, taken from reference TRBV7-3 and TRBJ2-1): GAGVSQTPSNKVTEKGKYVELRCDPISGHTALYWYRQSLGQGPEFLIYFQGTGAADDSGLPNDRFFAVRPEGSVSTLKIQRTERGDSAVYLCASSSGDPRMDEQFFGPGTRLTVL.

V gene TRBV28 combines with J gene TRBJ2-7; D is ambiguous. The CDR3 has 13 amino acids. The V end lost 7 bases, the J end lost 9 bases, and 19 bases lay between the germline ends. CDR1 is MDHEN, CDR2 SYDVKM, per germline. The CDR3 DNA follows: TGTGCCAGCACCACGACTGAAACGGGTAGGCAGTACTTC. This gives the protein CASTTTETGRQYF.

This chain links TRBV5-4 with TRBJ2-5; no clear D gene. The ends were cut back, 3 bases at V and 7 bases at J, with 19 bases in the middle. The germline CDR1 and CDR2 sequences are SGHNT and YYREEE (reference sequence). The CDR3 has 15 residues. The CDR3 sequence is CASSSPLDPPGTQYF. DNA of the CDR3: TGTGCCAGCAGCTCCCCCCTAGACCCCCCGGGGACCCAGTACTTC.

V usage is TRBV5-1 and J usage is TRBJ2-3; 9 nucleotides agree with TRBD2. Trimming at V came to 3 bases and at J to 2 bases, leaving 10 bases not matched to a gene. The CDR3 length is 17 residues. Germline assignment: CDR1 SGHRS and CDR2 YFSETQ. The CDR3 nucleotides read TGCGCCAGCAGCTCAAGCGGACTAGCGCAAAACACAGATACGCAGTATTTT. It is translated as CASSSSGLAQNTDTQYF.

The rearrangement links TRBV6-1 to TRBJ2-3; possible D gene TRBD2, 6 bases. The CDR3 length is 18 residues. Germline V gene data show CDR1 as MNHNS and CDR2 as SASEGT. V lost 6 bases and J lost 0, with 22 bases in between. The CDR3 region has the DNA TGTGCCAGCAGCGAATCGGCGGGGCCATGGTGGAGCACAGATACGCAGTATTTT. Translating it yields CASSESAGPWWSTDTQYF.

The rearrangement uses TRBV19 and TRBJ2-3; 10 bases align to TRBD2. Germline V lookup: CDR1 LNHDA, CDR2 SQIVND (reference sequence). V gave up 7 bases and J gave up 1 base; unmatched junction bases: 8. The length of the CDR3 is 16 residues. The CDR3 sequence: CASNERGGGGTDTQYF. The CDR3 DNA is TGTGCCAGTAACGAGCGGGGGGGCGGTGGCACAGATACGCAGTATTTT.

In the case of this clone: Germline is not matched at one junction end, which may reflect a read error. This chain uses TRBV28 with TRBJ1-2; 10 nucleotides line up with TRBD1. This CDR3 comprises 17 residues. Per germline, CDR1 MDHEN and CDR2 SYDVKM. The CDR3 sequence: CASSYPRGTGDSYDYTF. The CDR3 DNA reads as TGTGCCAGCAGTTACCCTAGGGGGACAGGGGATAGCTATGACTACACCTTC.

The genes are TRBV4-1 and TRBJ2-7; no clear D gene. V gave up 0 bases and J gave up 4 bases, with 4 bases separating them. CDR1 MGHRA and CDR2 YSYEKL come from the germline V gene. The CDR3 extends over 12 amino acids. The CDR3 is CASSQDLYEQYF. The CDR3 coding sequence is TGCGCCAGCAGCCAAGATCTTTACGAGCAGTACTTC.

The gene calls are TRBV28 and TRBJ1-5; D is possibly TRBD1 (5 bases). Deletions cut 0 bases from V and 7 bases from J, with 19 bases between. The CDR3 runs to 17 residues. The germline CDR1 and CDR2 sequences are MDHEN and SYDVKM. The CDR3 spells CASSLWVWPRGVQPQHF. Here the CDR3 DNA reads TGTGCCAGCAGTTTATGGGTTTGGCCCCGGGGGGTACAGCCCCAGCATTTT.

The chain recombines TRBV7-2 with TRBJ1-5; no definite D call. The CDR3 is 14 amino acids. CDR1 is SGHTA, CDR2 FQGNSA, per germline. V gave up 5 bases and J gave up 5 bases, with 13 bases separating them. Here the CDR3 DNA reads TGTGCCAGCAGCCCCCTGGGCGGGTATCAGCCCCAGCATTTT. It codes for CASSPLGGYQPQHF.

This clone was counted a few times. The gene calls are TRBV5-6 and TRBJ1-2; TRBD1 matches at 9 bases. From germline, CDR1 is SGHDT and CDR2 YYEEEE. There are 14 residues in the CDR3. The ends lost 7 bases at V and 8 bases at J; junction bases unmatched: 12. The CDR3 nucleotides read TGTGCCAGCGAGAACGGACAGGGGCGATACGGCTACACCTTC. This translates into CASENGQGRYGYTF.

The chain is built from TRBV18 and TRBJ2-7; D perhaps matches TRBD2 (5 bases). V lost 2 bases and J 6 bases, leaving 14 bases between the germline ends. The CDR3 is made up of 14 amino acids. Looked up from germline, CDR1 is KGHSH and CDR2 is LQKENI. The CDR3 region is CASSPASGMGEQYF. In DNA, the CDR3 is TGTGCCAGCTCACCAGCGAGCGGAATGGGCGAGCAGTACTTC. The variable domain in full, with the rest retrieved from reference TRBV18 and TRBJ2-7, is NAGVMQNPRHLVRRRGQEARLRCSPMKGHSHVYWYRQLPEEGLKFMVYLQKENIIDESGMPKERFSAEFPKEGPSILRIQQVVRGDSAAYFCASSPASGMGEQYFGPGTRLTVT.

The gene calls are TRBV28 and TRBJ2-3; 7 positions agree with TRBD1. The CDR3 consists of 14 residues. After removal of 8 bases from V and 0 bases from J, the junction contained 5 bases not matched to a gene. Germline values: CDR1 MDHEN, CDR2 SYDVKM. DNA of the CDR3: TGTGCCAGCTCCCTGACAGGGAGCACAGATACGCAGTATTTT. It translates to CASSLTGSTDTQYF.

V is TRBV29-1 and J is TRBJ2-3, with 7 positions matching TRBD1. Unmatched junction bases numbered 5, after V lost 6 bases and J lost 2 bases. Germline-derived CDR1 and CDR2 are SQVTM and ANQGSEA. CDR3 length: 13 amino acids. The CDR3 here is CSVARGFTDTQYF. DNA of the CDR3: TGCAGCGTCGCCAGGGGGTTCACAGATACGCAGTATTTT.

This sequence joins TRBV13 and TRBJ2-7; TRBD1 matches at 10 bases. This CDR3 is built from 21 residues. The junction had 24 bases not matched to a gene; V was cut back by 4 bases and J by 3 bases. Germline lookup yields CDR1 PRHDT and CDR2 FYEKMQ (reference sequence). The CDR3 protein is CASSSTPGRDRGHQSFYEQYF. DNA for the CDR3: TGTGCCAGCAGCTCCACGCCGGGACGGGACAGGGGCCACCAGAGCTTCTACGAGCAGTACTTC.

The J gene is TRBJ2-5, the V gene TRBV7-2; TRBD1 matches 11 bases. The length of the CDR3 is 17 residues. Germline V lookup: CDR1 SGHTA, CDR2 FQGNSA. The junction had 8 bases not matched to a gene; V was cut back by 0 bases and J by 5 bases. Here the CDR3 reads CASSLARGTGGMETQYF. The CDR3 region has the DNA TGTGCCAGCAGCTTAGCGAGAGGGACAGGGGGAATGGAGACCCAGTACTTC. The entire variable domain, with the rest obtained from reference TRBV7-2 and TRBJ2-5, is as follows: GAGVSQSPSNKVTEKGKDVELRCDPISGHTALYWYRQSLGQGLEFLIYFQGNSAPDKSGLPSDRFSAERTGGSVSTLTIQRTQQEDSAVYLCASSLARGTGGMETQYFGPGTRLLVL.

V is TRBV9 and J is TRBJ2-5; D is unclear. This CDR3 comprises 15 residues. The V and J ends lost 0 bases and 5 bases respectively, with 14 bases between them. The germline gives CDR1 SGDLS, CDR2 YYNGEE. The CDR3 sequence is CASSVGAGHPETQYF. CDR3 coding DNA: TGTGCCAGCAGCGTAGGGGCAGGTCATCCTGAGACCCAGTACTTC.

This chain joins TRBV28 and TRBJ2-7; D gene uncertain. The germline V gene encodes CDR1 MDHEN and CDR2 SYDVKM. This CDR3 region has 14 residues. V lost 7 bases, J lost 1 base, and 14 bases lay in between. CDR3 in DNA: TGTGCCAGCATCCCGGGTCACGGGTCCTACGAGCAGTACTTC. This encodes CASIPGHGSYEQYF.

The genes are TRBV7-8 and TRBJ1-4; possibly TRBD1 for D (6 bases). Trimming left V 1 base short and J 7 bases short, with 13 bases between. Looked up from germline, CDR1 is SGHVS and CDR2 is FQNEAQ. This CDR3 region has 15 residues. For the CDR3, the DNA is TGTGCCAGCAGCTTAGAAGGGGGTCGGGTTGAAAAACTGTTTTTT. Its translation: CASSLEGGRVEKLFF.

This chain connects TRBV18 to TRBJ1-1; D possibly corresponds to TRBD1 (5 bases). The CDR3 is made up of 13 amino acids. V was cut by 0 bases and J by 12 bases, with 14 bases left in between. Germline V gene sequence: CDR1 KGHSH, CDR2 LQKENI. CDR3 nucleotide sequence: TGTGCCAGCTCACCACCGGGGCCCAGGGAAACTTTCTTT. It encodes CASSPPGPRETFF.